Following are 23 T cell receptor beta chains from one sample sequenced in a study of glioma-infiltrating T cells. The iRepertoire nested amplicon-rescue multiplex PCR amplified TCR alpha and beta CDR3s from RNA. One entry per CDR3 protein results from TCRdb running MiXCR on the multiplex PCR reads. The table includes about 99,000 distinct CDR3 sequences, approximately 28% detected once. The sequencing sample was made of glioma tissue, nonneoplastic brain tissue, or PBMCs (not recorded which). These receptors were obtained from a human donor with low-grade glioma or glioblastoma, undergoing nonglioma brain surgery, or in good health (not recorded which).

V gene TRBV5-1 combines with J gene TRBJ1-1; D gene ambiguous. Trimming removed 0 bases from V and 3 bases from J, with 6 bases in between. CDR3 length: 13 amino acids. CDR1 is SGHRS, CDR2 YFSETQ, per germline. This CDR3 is CASSLELDTEAFF. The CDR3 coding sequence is TGCGCCAGCAGCTTGGAGTTGGACACTGAAGCTTTCTTT.

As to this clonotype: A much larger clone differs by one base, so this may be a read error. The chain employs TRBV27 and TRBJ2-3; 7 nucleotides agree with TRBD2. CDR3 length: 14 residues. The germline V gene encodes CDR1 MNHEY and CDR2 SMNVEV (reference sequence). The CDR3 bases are TGTGCCAGCAGTTTGGGACCCAGCGGGGATACGAAGTATTTT. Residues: CASSLGPSGDTKYF.

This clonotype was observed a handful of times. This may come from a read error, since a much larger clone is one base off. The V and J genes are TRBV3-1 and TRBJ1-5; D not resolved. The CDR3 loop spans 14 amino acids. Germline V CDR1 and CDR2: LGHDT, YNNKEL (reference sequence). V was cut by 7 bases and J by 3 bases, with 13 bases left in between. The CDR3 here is CASIQEISNQPQHF. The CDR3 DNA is TGTGCCAGCATCCAGGAAATCTCCAATCAGCCCCAGCATTTT.

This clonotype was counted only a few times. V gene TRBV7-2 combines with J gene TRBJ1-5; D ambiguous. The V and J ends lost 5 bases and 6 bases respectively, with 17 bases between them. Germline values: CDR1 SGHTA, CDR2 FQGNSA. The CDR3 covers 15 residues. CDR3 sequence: CASSENYGEGQPQHF. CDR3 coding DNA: TGTGCCAGCAGCGAGAACTATGGAGAGGGTCAGCCCCAGCATTTT.

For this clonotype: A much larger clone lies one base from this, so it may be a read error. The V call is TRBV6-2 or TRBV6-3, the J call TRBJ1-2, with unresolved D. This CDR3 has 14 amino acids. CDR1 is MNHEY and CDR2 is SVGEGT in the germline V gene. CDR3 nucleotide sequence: TGTGCCAGCAGTACCCGTGGGTCTAACTATGGCTACGCCTTC. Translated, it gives CASSTRGSNYGYAF.

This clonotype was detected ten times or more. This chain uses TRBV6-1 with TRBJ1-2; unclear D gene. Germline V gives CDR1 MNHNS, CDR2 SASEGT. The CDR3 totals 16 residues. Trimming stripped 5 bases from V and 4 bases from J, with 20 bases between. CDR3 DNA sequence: TGTGCCAGCAGTCCGCGGCAGTACCGGGTCGGCTATGGCTACACCTTC. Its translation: CASSPRQYRVGYGYTF.

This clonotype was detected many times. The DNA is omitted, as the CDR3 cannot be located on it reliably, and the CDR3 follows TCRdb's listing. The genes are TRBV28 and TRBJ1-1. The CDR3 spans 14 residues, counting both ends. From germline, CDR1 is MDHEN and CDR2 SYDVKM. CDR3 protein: CASSTSREDTEAFF.

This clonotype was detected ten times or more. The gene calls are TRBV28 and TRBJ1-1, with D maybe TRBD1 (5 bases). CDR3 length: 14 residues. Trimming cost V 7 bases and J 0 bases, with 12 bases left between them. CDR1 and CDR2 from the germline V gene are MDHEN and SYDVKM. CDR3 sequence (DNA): TGTGCCAGCAATTCCGGGGGTTTGAACACTGAAGCTTTCTTT. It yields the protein CASNSGGLNTEAFF.

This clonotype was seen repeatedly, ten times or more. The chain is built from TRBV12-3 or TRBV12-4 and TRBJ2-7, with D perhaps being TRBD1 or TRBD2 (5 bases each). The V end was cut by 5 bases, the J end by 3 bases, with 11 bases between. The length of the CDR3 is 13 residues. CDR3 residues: CASSPSRDYEQYF. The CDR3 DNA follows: TGTGCCAGCAGTCCTAGCAGGGACTACGAGCAGTACTTC.

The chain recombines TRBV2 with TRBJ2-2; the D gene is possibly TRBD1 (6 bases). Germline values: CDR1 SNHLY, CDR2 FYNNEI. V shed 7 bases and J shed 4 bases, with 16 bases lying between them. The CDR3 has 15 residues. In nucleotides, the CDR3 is TGTGCCAGCAAGGTGGGACATACACCCACCGGGGAGCTGTTTTTT. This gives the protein CASKVGHTPTGELFF.

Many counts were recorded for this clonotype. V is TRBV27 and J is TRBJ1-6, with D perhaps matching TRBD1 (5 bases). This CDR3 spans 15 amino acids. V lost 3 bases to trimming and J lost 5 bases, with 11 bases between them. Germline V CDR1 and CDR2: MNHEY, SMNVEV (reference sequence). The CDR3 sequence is CASSFGGLNNSPLHF. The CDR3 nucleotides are TGTGCCAGCAGTTTCGGGGGACTGAATAATTCACCCCTCCACTTT.

CDR3 DNA: TGCGCCAGCAGCCAAGATCATGGGGGCAGGGGGTACACAGATACGCAGTATTTT. As protein: CASSQDHGGRGYTDTQYF. The rearrangement uses TRBV4-1 and TRBJ2-3, with TRBD1 matching 7 bases. From germline, CDR1 is MGHRA and CDR2 YSYEKL. V dropped 0 bases and J dropped 2; count of bases not matched to a gene: 11. This CDR3 has 18 amino acids.

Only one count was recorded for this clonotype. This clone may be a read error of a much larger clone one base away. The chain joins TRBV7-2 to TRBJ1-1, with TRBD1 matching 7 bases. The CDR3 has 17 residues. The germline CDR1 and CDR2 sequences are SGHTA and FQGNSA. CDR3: CASSFKANRGLDTKAFF. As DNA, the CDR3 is TGTGCCAGCAGCTTCAAGGCGAACAGGGGTTTAGACACTAAAGCTTTCTTT.

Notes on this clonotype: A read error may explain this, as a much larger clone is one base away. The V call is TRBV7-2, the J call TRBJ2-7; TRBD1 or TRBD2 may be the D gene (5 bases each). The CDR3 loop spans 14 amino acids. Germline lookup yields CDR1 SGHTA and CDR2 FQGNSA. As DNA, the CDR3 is TGTGCCGGCAGTGTTTGGGACGCGGCCGACGAGCAGTACTTC. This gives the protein CAGSVWDAADEQYF.

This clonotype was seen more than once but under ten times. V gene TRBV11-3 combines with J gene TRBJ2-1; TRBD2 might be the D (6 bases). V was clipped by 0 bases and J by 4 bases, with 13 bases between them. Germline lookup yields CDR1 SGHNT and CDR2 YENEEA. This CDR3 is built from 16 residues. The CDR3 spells CASSLEGLASYNEQFF. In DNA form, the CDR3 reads TGTGCCAGCAGCTTAGAAGGCCTAGCGAGTTACAATGAGCAGTTCTTC. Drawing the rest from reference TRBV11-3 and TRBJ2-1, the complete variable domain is EAGVVQSPRYKIIEKKQPVAFWCNPISGHNTLYWYLQNLGQGPELLIRYENEEAVDDSQLPKDRFSAERLKGVDSTLKIQPAELGDSAVYLCASSLEGLASYNEQFFGPGTRLTVL.

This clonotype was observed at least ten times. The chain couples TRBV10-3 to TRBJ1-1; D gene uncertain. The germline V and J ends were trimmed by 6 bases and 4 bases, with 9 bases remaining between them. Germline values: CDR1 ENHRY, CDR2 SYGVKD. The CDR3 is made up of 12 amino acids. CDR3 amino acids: CAISGEGTEAFF. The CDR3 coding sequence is TGTGCCATCAGCGGAGAGGGCACTGAAGCTTTCTTT.

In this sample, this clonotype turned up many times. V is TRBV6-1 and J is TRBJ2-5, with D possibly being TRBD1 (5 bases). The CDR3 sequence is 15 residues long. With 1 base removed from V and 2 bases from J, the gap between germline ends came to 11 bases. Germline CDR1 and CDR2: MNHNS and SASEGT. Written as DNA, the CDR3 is TGTGCCAGCAGTGAAGTAGGAACAGGACAAGAGACCCAGTACTTC. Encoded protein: CASSEVGTGQETQYF.

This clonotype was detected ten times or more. The CDR3 protein is CASSPPGTVNTEAFF. In nucleotides, the CDR3 is TGTGCCAGCTCACCACCGGGGACAGTTAACACTGAAGCTTTCTTT. This sequence joins TRBV18 and TRBJ1-1; 7 bases line up with TRBD1. Looked up from germline, CDR1 is KGHSH and CDR2 is LQKENI. Trimming cost V 0 bases and J 2 bases; bases outside gene matches: 3. The CDR3 totals 15 residues.

CDR3: CASSYAQGAQGEQFF. Written as DNA, the CDR3 is TGTGCCAGCAGTTACGCCCAGGGTGCCCAGGGTGAGCAGTTCTTC. The genes are TRBV6-5 and TRBJ2-1; perhaps TRBD1 as D (5 bases). Germline V gives CDR1 MNHEY, CDR2 SVGAGI. V gave up 2 bases and J gave up 9 bases, with 17 bases separating them. CDR3 length equals 15 residues.

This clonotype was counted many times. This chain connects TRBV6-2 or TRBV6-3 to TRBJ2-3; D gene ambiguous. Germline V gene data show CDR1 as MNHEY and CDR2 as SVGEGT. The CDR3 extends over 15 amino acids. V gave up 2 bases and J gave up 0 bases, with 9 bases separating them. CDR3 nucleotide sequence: TGTGCCAGCAGTTACGTGGGAATTAGCACAGATACGCAGTATTTT. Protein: CASSYVGISTDTQYF.

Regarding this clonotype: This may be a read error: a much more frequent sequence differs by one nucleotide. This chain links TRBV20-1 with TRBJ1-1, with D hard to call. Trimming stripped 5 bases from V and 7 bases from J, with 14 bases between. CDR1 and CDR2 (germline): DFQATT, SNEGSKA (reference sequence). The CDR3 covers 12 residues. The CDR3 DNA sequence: TGCAGTGCTCCGAAAGAAATATTTGAAGCTTTCTTT. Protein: CSAPKEIFEAFF.

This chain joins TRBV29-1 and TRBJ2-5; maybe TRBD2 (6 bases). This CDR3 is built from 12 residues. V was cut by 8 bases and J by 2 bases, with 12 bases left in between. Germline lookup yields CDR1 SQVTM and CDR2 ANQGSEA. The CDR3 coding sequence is TGCAGCTGTGGGGGAGGACAAGAGACCCAGTACTTC. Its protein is CSCGGGQETQYF. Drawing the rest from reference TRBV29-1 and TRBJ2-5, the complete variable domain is SAVISQKPSRDICQRGTSLTIQCQVDSQVTMMFWYRQQPGQSLTLIATANQGSEATYESGFVIDKFPISRPNLTFSTLTVSNMSPEDSSIYLCSCGGGQETQYFGPGTRLLVL.

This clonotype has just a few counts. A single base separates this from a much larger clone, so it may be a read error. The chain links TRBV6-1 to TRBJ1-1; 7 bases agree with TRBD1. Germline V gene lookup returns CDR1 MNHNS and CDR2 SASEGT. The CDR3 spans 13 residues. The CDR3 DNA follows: TGTGCCAGCAGGGAAGGGGGCTACACTGAAGCTTTCTTT. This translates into CASREGGYTEAFF.